The clone carrying this T cell receptor beta chain was seen repeatedly, ten times or more. The antigen is undetermined. V was clipped by 7 bases and J by 0 bases, with 27 bases between them. This CDR3 spans 19 amino acids. The data stem from a study of T cell repertoires in cytomegalovirus infection. Overall study: The public TCR beta signatures pointed to both CMV infection and matching HLA type. Study results and caveats: Public TCR beta family frequency separated CMV-and-HLA carriers, including in an independent cohort. Across the ex vivo response, the dominant clonotypes were HLA-C-restricted CMV-specific TCR beta clonotypes.

TCRdb re-derived calls from the reads in MiXCR, one entry per CDR3 protein. The table has 100,000 to 150,000 distinct CDR3 sequences, 20% to 30% seen once. This TCR was sampled from a human donor in good health (CMV status not recorded). Some clones in this sample may be carry-over from other donors' samples. The V and J genes are TRBV12-3 or TRBV12-4 and TRBJ1-2, with D perhaps TRBD1 (5 bases). The sample comprised PBMCs, sequenced either directly or after in vitro stimulation (not recorded which). The CDR3 protein is CASTPATRRELLPNYGYTF. CDR3 nucleotides: TGTGCCAGCACCCCCGCGACTCGCAGGGAACTACTTCCTAACTATGGCTACACCTTC.